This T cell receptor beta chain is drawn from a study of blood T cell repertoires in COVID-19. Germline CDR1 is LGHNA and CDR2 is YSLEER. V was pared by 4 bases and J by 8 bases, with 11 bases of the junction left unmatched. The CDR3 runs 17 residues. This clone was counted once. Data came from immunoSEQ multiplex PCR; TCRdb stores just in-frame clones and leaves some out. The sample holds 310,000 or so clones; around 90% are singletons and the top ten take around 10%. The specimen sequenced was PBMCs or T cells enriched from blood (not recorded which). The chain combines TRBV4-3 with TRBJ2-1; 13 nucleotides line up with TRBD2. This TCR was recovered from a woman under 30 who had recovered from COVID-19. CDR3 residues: CASSRGLAGPMTDEQFF. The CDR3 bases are TGCGCCAGCAGCCGGGGACTAGCGGGACCTATGACGGATGAGCAGTTCTTC.